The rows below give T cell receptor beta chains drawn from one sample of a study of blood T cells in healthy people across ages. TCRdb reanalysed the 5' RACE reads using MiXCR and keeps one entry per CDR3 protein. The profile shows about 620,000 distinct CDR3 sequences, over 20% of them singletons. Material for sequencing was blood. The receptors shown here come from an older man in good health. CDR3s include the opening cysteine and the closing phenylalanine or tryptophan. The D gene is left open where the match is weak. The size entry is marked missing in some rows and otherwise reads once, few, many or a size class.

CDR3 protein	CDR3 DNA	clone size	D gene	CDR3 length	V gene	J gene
CASSPLERLDSYEQYF	TGTGCCAGCAGTCCCCTGGAGCGTCTTGACTCCTACGAGCAGTACTTC	few	.	16	TRBV6-2/TRBV6-3	TRBJ2-7
CASSHSTAGPTDTQYF	TGTGCCAGCAGTCACTCGACAGCGGGACCGACAGATACGCAGTATTTT	once	TRBD2	16	TRBV6-5	TRBJ2-3
CASNAGGSYNEQFF	TGTGCCAGCAACGCGGGGGGCTCCTACAATGAGCAGTTCTTC	.	TRBD2	14	TRBV6-6	TRBJ2-1
CASSPTGVLSDVLTF	TGTGCCAGCAGTCCAACAGGGGTTCTTAGCGACGTCCTGACTTTC	few	TRBD1	15	TRBV7-6	TRBJ2-6
CASSPPLSGANVLTF	TGTGCCAGCAGCCCCCCCCTTTCTGGGGCCAACGTCCTGACTTTC	many	.	15	TRBV12-3/TRBV12-4	TRBJ2-6
CAIRISEGNSPLHF	TGTGCCATCAGGATCTCGGAGGGTAATTCACCCCTCCACTTT	once	.	14	TRBV10-3	TRBJ1-6
CASSQEDTTSSTDTQYF	TGCGCCAGCAGCCAAGAAGACACTACATCTAGCACAGATACGCAGTATTTT	.	.	17	TRBV4-1	TRBJ2-3
CASSAHTEAFF	TGTGCCAGCAGTGCGCACACTGAAGCTTTCTTT	.	.	11	TRBV2	TRBJ1-1
CASSLATLNTGELFF	TGTGCCAGCAGCCTCGCGACTTTGAACACCGGGGAGCTGTTTTTT	few	.	15	TRBV3-1	TRBJ2-2
CSARNGQGAYEQYF	TGCAGTGCTCGTAACGGACAGGGGGCGTACGAGCAGTACTTC	.	TRBD1	14	TRBV20-1	TRBJ2-7
CASGLGEGIPKNIQYF	TGTGCTAGTGGTTTAGGGGAAGGGATACCCAAAAACATTCAGTACTTC	.	.	16	TRBV12-5	TRBJ2-4
CASSSRTGFNSPLHF	TGTGCCAGCAGTTCCAGGACAGGTTTTAATTCACCCCTCCACTTT	.	TRBD1	15	TRBV27	TRBJ1-6
CASKLQRGLGGEQFF	TGTGCCAGCAAATTACAAAGGGGATTGGGGGGTGAGCAGTTCTTC	.	.	15	TRBV12-3/TRBV12-4	TRBJ2-1